What follows are 4 T cell receptor beta chains derived from one specimen sequenced in a study of blood T cell repertoires in COVID-19. The table came from immunoSEQ multiplex PCR; TCRdb's copy has only in-frame clones and leaves some out. The data contain approximately 240,000 clones, around four fifths of them singletons. Sequenced material: peripheral blood. The receptors were gathered from a woman in her sixties with active or convalescent COVID-19.

The chain is built from TRBV6-5 and TRBJ1-2, with 8 nucleotides matching TRBD1. The CDR3 is 15 amino acids. Germline CDR1 reads MNHEY; CDR2 reads SVGAGI. The V gene end was trimmed by 6 bases and the J gene end by 5 bases; junction bases not matched to a gene: 11. The CDR3, as DNA: TGTGCCAGCAGCACTCCAGGGGGCGCTGGGTATGGCTACACCTTC. It encodes CASSTPGGAGYGYTF.

The rearrangement uses TRBV18 and TRBJ2-3; unclear D gene. The V end lost 1 base, the J end lost 1 base, and 12 bases lay between the germline ends. CDR1 is KGHSH, CDR2 LQKENI, per germline. CDR3 length: 16 amino acids. CDR3 sequence: CASSPLQTSGTDTQYF. CDR3 coding DNA: TGTGCCAGCTCACCACTTCAGACATCAGGCACAGATACGCAGTATTTT. Supplemented by reference TRBV18 and TRBJ2-3, the full variable domain reads NAGVMQNPRHLVRRRGQEARLRCSPMKGHSHVYWYRQLPEEGLKFMVYLQKENIIDESGMPKERFSAEFPKEGPSILRIQQVVRGDSAAYFCASSPLQTSGTDTQYFGPGTRLTVL.

This chain connects TRBV7-2 to TRBJ2-3; TRBD2 is a possible D gene (5 bases). Germline V CDR1 and CDR2: SGHTA, FQGNSA. The CDR3 contains 15 residues. The V gene lost 2 bases and the J gene lost 2 bases, with 11 bases spanning the gap. In DNA, the CDR3 is TGTGCCAGCAGCTTAAAGAGCGGACTCACAGATACGCAGTATTTT. Its protein is CASSLKSGLTDTQYF.

This clone is a singleton in its sample. V is TRBV5-6 and J is TRBJ2-5, with 8 bases lining up with TRBD1. The CDR3 runs to 16 residues. V trimming: 4 bases; J trimming: 4 bases; junction bases outside the gene matches: 12. CDR1 is SGHDT and CDR2 is YYEEEE in the germline V gene. The chain's CDR3 is CASSIGQGRVGETQYF. CDR3 DNA sequence: TGTGCCAGCAGCATAGGACAGGGAAGAGTAGGAGAGACCCAGTACTTC. Complete variable domain (other parts from reference TRBV5-6 and TRBJ2-5): DAGVTQSPTHLIKTRGQQVTLRCSPKSGHDTVSWYQQALGQGPQFIFQYYEEEERQRGNFPDRFSGHQFPNYSSELNVNALLLGDSALYLCASSIGQGRVGETQYFGPGTRLLVL.